This TCR beta chain appears in the sequencing data of a study of Ad26.COV2.S vaccination and SARS-CoV-2 variants. The wider study: This donor came from the COV1001 trial of Ad26.COV2.S. In the study, Ad26.COV2.S was injected intramuscularly once, or twice 56 days apart.

Remarks on this clone: The antigen is unknown.

The CDR3 contains 12 residues. The germline CDR1 and CDR2 sequences are SGDLS and YYNGEE. Trimming cost V 0 bases and J 3 bases, with 1 base left between them. Method: immunoSEQ multiplex PCR; TCRdb's copy keeps in-frame clones and lacks some. Among roughly 390,000 clones listed, 75% to 90% were seen once. Treatment in this sample: around 19 received Ad26.COV2.S at low or high dose, single or two shots; 5 received placebo; per-sample allocation not given. The samples were gathered on day 63 after the first injection of vaccine or placebo. Study conclusions and caveats: Recipients given vaccine exceeded placebo recipients in spike-specific TCR breadth. Reportedly, after vaccination the spike-specific CD8+ and CD4+ T cell responses displayed substantial breadth.

This chain uses TRBV9 with TRBJ1-3, with D uncertain. The sequence was collected from a person between 18 and 65 years old who received the Ad26.COV2.S COVID-19 vaccine or a placebo. Sample: peripheral blood, taken in a trial of Ad26.COV2.S vaccine versus placebo. The CDR3 sequence: CASSVDGNTIYF. The DNA of the CDR3 is TGTGCCAGCAGCGTAGATGGAAACACCATATATTTT. Together with reference TRBV9 and TRBJ1-3, the CDR3 gives the full variable domain: DSGVTQTPKHLITATGQRVTLRCSPRSGDLSVYWYQQSLDQGLQFLIQYYNGEERAKGNILERFSAQQFPDLHSELNLSSLELGDSALYFCASSVDGNTIYFGEGSWLTVV.